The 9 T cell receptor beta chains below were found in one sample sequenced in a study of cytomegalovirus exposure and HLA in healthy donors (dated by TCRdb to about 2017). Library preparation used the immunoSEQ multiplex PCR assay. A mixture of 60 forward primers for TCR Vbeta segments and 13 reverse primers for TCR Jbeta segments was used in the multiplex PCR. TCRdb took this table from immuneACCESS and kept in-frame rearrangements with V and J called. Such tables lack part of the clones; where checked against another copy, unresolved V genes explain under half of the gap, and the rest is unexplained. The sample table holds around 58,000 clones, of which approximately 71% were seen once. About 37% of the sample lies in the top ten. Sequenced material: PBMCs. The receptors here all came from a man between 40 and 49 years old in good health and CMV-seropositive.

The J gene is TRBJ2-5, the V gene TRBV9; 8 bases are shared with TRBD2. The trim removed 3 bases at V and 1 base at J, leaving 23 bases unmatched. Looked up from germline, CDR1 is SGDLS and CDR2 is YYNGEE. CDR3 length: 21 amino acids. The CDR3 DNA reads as TGTGCCAGCAGCGCTTCAACTAGCGGAGGGTTATTCGAACCCTCCCAAGAGACCCAGTACTTC. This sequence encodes CASSASTSGGLFEPSQETQYF.

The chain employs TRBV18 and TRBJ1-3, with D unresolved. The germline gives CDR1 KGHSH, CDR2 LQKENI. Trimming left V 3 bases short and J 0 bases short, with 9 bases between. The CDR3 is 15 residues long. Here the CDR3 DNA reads TGTGCCAGCTCACCGGGTGGAGGCTCTGGAAACACCATATATTTT. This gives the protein CASSPGGGSGNTIYF.

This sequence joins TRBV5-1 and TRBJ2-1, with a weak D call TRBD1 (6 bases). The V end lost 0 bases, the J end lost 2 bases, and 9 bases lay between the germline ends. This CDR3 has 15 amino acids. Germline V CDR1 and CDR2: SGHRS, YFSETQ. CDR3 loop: CASSLAGQTYNEQFF. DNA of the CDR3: TGCGCCAGCAGCTTGGCGGGACAAACCTACAATGAGCAGTTCTTC. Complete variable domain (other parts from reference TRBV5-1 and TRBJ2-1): KAGVTQTPRYLIKTRGQQVTLSCSPISGHRSVSWYQQTPGQGLQFLFEYFSETQRNKGNFPGRFSGRQFSNSRSEMNVSTLELGDSALYLCASSLAGQTYNEQFFGPGTRLTVL.

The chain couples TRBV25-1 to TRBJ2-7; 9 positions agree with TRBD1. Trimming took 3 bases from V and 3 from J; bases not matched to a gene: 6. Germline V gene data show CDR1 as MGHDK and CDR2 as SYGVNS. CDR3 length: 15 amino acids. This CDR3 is CASSDSQGQGYEQYF. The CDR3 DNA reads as TGTGCCAGCAGTGATTCTCAGGGACAGGGCTACGAGCAGTACTTC.

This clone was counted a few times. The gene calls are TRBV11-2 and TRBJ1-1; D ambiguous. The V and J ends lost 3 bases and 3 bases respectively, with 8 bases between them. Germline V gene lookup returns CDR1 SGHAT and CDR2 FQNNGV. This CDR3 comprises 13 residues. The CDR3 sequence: CASSLRRDTEAFF. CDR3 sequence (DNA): TGTGCCAGCAGCTTGAGGAGAGACACTGAAGCTTTCTTT.

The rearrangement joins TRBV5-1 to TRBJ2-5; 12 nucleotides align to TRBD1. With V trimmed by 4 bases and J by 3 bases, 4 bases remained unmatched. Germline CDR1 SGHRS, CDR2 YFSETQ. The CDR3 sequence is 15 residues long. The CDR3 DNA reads TGCGCCAGCAGCCCGGGGACAGGGGGCAAAGAGACCCAGTACTTC. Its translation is CASSPGTGGKETQYF.

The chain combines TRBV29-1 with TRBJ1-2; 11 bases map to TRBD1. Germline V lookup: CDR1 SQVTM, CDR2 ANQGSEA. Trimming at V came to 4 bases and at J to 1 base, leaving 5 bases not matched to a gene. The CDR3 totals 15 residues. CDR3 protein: CSVVWTGGDNYGYTF. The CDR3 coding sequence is TGCAGCGTTGTTTGGACAGGGGGCGATAACTATGGCTACACCTTC. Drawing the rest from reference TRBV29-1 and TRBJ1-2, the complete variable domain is SAVISQKPSRDICQRGTSLTIQCQVDSQVTMMFWYRQQPGQSLTLIATANQGSEATYESGFVIDKFPISRPNLTFSTLTVSNMSPEDSSIYLCSVVWTGGDNYGYTFGSGTRLTVV.

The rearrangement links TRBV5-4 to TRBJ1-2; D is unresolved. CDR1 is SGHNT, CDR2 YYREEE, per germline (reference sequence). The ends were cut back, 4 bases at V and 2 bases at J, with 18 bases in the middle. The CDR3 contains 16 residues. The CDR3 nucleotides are TGTGCCAGCAGCCTTAACCTAGAGGCAGCCAACTATGGCTACACCTTC. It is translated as CASSLNLEAANYGYTF.

The CDR3 loop is CASSMGRGQPQHF. In nucleotides, the CDR3 is TGTGCCAGTAGTATGGGCAGGGGTCAGCCCCAGCATTTT. The gene calls are TRBV19 and TRBJ1-5; possible D gene TRBD1, 6 bases. The ends were cut back, 3 bases at V and 6 bases at J, with 9 bases in the middle. CDR3 size: 13 residues. Germline CDR1 LNHDA, CDR2 SQIVND (reference sequence). The complete variable domain, with remaining parts taken from reference TRBV19 and TRBJ1-5, reads DGGITQSPKYLFRKEGQNVTLSCEQNLNHDAMYWYRQDPGQGLRLIYYSQIVNDFQKGDIAEGYSVSREKKESFPLTVTSAQKNPTAFYLCASSMGRGQPQHFGDGTRLSIL.